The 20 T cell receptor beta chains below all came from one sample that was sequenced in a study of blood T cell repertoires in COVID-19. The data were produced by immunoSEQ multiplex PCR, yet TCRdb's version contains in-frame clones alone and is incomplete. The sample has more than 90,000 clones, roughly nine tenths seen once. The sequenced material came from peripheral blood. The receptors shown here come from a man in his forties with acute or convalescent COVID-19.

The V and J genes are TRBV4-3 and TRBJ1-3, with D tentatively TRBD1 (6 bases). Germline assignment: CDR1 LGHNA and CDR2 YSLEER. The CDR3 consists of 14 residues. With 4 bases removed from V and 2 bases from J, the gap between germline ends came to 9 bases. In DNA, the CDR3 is TGCGCCAGCAGCCCCAGGGGTGCTGGAAACACCATATATTTT. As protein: CASSPRGAGNTIYF.

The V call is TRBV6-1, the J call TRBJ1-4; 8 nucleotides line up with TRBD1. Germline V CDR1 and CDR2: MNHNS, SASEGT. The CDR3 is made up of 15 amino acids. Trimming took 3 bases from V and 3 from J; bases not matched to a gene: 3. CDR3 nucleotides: TGTGCCAGCAGTGACCCGACAGGGGCTAATGAAAAACTGTTTTTT. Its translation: CASSDPTGANEKLFF.

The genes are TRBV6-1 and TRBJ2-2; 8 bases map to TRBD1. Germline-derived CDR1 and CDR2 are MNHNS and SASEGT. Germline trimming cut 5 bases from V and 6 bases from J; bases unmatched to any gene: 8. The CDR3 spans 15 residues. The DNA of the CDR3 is TGTGCCAGCAGTCCGCCGGGACAGGTGGCCGGGGAGCTGTTTTTT. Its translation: CASSPPGQVAGELFF.

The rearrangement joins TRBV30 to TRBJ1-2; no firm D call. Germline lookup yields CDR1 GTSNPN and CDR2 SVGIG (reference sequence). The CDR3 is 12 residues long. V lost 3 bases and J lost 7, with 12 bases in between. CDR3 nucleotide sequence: TGTGCCTGGAGCAGTGGGCAGGTTGGCTACACCTTC. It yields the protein CAWSSGQVGYTF.

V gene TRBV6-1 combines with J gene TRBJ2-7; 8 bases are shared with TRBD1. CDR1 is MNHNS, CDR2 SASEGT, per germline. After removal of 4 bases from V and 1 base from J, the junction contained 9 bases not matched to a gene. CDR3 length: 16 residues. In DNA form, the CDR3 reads TGTGCCAGCAGTGGACGGACAGGGCTTGGATCCTACGAGCAGTACTTC. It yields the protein CASSGRTGLGSYEQYF.

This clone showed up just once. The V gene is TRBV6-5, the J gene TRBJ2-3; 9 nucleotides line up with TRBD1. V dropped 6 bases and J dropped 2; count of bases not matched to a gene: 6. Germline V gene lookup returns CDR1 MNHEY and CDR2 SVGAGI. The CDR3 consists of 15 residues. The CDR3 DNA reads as TGTGCCAGCAGCGTTGGGACAGGGTCCACAGATACGCAGTATTTT. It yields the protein CASSVGTGSTDTQYF.

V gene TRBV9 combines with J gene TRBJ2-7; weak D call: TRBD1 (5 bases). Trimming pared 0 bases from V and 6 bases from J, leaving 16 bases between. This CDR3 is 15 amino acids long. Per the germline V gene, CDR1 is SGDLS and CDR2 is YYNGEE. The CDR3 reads CASSVVPAGSGEQYF. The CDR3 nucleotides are TGTGCCAGCAGCGTAGTCCCCGCAGGGTCGGGCGAGCAGTACTTC.

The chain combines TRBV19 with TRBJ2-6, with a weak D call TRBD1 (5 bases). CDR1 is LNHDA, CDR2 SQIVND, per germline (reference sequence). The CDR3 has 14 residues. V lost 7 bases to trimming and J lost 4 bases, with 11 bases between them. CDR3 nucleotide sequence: TGTGCCAGTAAGGTGGGGCAGGGGGCCAACGTCCTGACTTTC. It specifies CASKVGQGANVLTF.

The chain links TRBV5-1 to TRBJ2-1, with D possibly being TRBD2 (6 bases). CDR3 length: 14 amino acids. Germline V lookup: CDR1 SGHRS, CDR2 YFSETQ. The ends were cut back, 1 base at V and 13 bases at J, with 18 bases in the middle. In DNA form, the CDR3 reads TGCGCCAGCAGCTTGAAAGCGGGCTCCCTAATCCAGTTCTTC. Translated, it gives CASSLKAGSLIQFF.

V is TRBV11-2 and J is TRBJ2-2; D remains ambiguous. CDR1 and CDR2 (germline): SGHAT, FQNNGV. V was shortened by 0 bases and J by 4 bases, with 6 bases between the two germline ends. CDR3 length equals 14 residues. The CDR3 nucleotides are TGTGCCAGCAGCTTAGATCACACCACCGGGGAGCTGTTTTTT. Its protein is CASSLDHTTGELFF.

CDR3 loop: CASSFDTVNEKLFF. The CDR3 bases are TGTGCCAGCAGTTTCGATACAGTCAATGAAAAACTGTTTTTT. J is TRBJ1-4 and V is TRBV6-5; no firm D call. V shed 4 bases and J shed 5 bases, with 11 bases lying between them. The germline gives CDR1 MNHEY, CDR2 SVGAGI. CDR3 length: 14 amino acids.

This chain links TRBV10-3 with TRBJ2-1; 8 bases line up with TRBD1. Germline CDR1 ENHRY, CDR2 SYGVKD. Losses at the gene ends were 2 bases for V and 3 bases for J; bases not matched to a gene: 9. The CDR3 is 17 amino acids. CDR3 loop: CAISEPRPGTGYNEQFF. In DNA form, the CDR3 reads TGTGCCATCAGTGAGCCTCGACCCGGGACAGGCTACAATGAGCAGTTCTTC.

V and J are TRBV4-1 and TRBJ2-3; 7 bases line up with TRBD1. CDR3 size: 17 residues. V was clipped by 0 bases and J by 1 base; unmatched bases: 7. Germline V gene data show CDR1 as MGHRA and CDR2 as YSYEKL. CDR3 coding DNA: TGCGCCAGCAGCCAAGATTCCGCAGGGGGAGGCACAGATACGCAGTATTTT. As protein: CASSQDSAGGGTDTQYF.

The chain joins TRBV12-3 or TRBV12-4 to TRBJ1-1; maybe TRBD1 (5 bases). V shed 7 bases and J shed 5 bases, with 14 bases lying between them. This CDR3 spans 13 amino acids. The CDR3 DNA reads TGTGCCAGCAAGGAGTGGGGGGGTACTGAAGCTTTCTTT. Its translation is CASKEWGGTEAFF.

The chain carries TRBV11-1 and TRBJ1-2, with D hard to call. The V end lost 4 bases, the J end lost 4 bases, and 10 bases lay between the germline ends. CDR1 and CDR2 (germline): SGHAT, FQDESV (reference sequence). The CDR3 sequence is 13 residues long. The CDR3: CASSSPPSYGYTF. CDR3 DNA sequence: TGTGCCAGCAGCTCCCCGCCCAGCTATGGCTACACCTTC.

This CDR3 reads CASSPDAGTRTYEQYF. CDR3 nucleotide sequence: TGTGCCAGCTCACCAGACGCCGGGACTAGGACCTACGAGCAGTACTTC. The rearrangement links TRBV18 to TRBJ2-7; 8 bases match TRBD2. This CDR3 is built from 16 residues. V trimming: 2 bases; J trimming: 2 bases; junction bases outside the gene matches: 8. Germline V gives CDR1 KGHSH, CDR2 LQKENI.

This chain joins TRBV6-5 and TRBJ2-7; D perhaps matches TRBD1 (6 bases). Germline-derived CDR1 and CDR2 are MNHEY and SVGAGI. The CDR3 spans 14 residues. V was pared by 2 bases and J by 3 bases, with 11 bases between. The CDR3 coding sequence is TGTGCCAGCAGTTACGACAGGACTCACTACGAGCAGTACTTC. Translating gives CASSYDRTHYEQYF.

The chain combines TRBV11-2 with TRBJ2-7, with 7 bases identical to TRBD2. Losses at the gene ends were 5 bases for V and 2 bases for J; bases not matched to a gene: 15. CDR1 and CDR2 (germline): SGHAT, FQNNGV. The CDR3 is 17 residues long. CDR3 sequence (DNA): TGTGCCAGCAGCCATAACCTGGGGGGGTGGTTAGCCTACGAGCAGTACTTC. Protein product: CASSHNLGGWLAYEQYF.

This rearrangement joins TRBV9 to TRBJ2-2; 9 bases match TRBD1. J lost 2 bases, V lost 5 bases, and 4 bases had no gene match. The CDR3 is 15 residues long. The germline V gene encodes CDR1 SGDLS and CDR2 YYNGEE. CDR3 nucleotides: TGTGCCAGCAGACCGGGACAGGGTAACACCGGGGAGCTGTTTTTT. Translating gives CASRPGQGNTGELFF.

The DNA for the CDR3 is TGTGCCACCAGTGATTTGGGGCAGGGAGGACTGGAGACCCAGTACTTC. It codes for CATSDLGQGGLETQYF. The rearrangement uses TRBV24-1 and TRBJ2-5; the D gene is possibly TRBD2 (6 bases). Trimming removed 0 bases from V and 5 bases from J, with 15 bases in between. The CDR3 runs to 16 residues. Germline V gene data show CDR1 as KGHDR and CDR2 as SFDVKD.